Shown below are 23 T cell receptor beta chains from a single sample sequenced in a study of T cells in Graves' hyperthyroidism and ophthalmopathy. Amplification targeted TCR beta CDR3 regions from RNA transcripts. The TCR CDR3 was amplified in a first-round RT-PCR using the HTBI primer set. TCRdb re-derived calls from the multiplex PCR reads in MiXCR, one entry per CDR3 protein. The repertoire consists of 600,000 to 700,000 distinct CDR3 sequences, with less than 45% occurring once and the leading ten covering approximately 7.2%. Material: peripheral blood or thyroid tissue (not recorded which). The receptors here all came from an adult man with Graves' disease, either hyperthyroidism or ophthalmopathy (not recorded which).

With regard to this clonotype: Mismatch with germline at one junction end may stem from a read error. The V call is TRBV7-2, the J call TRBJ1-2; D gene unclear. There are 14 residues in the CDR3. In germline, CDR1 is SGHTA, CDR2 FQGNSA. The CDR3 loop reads CASSPGPVDYGCTF. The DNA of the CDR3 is TGTGCCAGCAGCCCCGGTCCAGTGGACTATGGCTGCACCTTC.

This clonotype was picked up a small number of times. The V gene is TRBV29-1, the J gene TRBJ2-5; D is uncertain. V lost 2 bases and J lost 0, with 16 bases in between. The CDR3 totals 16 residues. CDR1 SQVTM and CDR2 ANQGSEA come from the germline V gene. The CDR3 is CSVELPLSLHQETQYF. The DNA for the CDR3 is TGCAGCGTTGAATTACCCCTGAGCCTCCACCAAGAGACCCAGTACTTC.

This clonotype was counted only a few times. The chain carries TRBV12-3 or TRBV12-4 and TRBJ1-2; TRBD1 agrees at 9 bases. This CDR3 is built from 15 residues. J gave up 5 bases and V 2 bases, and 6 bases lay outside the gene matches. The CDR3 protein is CASSLRGQGFYGYTF. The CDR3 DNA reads TGTGCCAGCAGTTTAAGGGGACAGGGATTTTATGGCTACACCTTC.

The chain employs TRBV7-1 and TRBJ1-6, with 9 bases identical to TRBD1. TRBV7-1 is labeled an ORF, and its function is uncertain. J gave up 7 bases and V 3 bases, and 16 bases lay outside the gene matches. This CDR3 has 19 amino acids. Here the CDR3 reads CASSSHDLQGARLNSPLHF. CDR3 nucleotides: TGTGCCAGCAGCTCGCACGACCTACAGGGGGCGCGCCTAAATTCACCCCTCCACTTT.

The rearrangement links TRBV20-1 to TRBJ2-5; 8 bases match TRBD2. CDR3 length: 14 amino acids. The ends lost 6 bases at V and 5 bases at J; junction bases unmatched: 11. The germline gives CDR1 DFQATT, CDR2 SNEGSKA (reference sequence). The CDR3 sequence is CSASRRGEAETQYF. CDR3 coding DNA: TGCAGTGCCAGCAGGCGGGGGGAGGCGGAGACCCAGTACTTC.

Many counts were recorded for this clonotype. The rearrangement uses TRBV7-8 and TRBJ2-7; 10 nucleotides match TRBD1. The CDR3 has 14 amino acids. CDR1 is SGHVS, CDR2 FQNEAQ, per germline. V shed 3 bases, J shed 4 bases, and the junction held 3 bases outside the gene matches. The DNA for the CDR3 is TGTGCCAGCAGCTTCGGGACAGGGGATTACGAGCAGTACTTC. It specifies CASSFGTGDYEQYF.

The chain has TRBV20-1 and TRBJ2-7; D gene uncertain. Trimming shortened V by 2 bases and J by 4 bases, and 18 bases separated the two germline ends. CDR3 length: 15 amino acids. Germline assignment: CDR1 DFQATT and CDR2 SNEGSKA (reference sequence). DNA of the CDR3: TGCAGTGCTAGAAGACCCGAGAGTTCTCCTTACGAGCAGTACTTC. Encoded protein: CSARRPESSPYEQYF.

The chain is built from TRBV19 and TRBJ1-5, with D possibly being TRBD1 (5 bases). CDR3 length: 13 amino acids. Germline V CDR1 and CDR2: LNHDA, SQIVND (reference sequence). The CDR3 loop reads CATGRAGDQPQHF. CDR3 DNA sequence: TGTGCTACAGGTCGTGCGGGGGACCAGCCCCAGCATTTT. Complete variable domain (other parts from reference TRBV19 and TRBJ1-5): DGGITQSPKYLFRKEGQNVTLSCEQNLNHDAMYWYRQDPGQGLRLIYYSQIVNDFQKGDIAEGYSVSREKKESFPLTVTSAQKNPTAFYLCATGRAGDQPQHFGDGTRLSIL.

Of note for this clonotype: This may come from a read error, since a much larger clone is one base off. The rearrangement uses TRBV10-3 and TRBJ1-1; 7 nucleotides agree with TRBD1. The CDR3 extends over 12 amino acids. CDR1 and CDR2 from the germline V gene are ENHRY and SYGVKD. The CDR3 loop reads CAIKRDSGEALF. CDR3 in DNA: TGTGCCATCAAACGGGACAGCGGTGAAGCTTTGTTT.

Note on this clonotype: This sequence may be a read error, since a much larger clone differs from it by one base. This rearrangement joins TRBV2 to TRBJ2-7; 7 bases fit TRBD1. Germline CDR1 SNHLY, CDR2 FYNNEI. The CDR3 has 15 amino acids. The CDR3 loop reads CSAQSGQVSAYEQYF. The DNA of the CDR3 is TGCAGTGCACAGTCCGGACAGGTCAGCGCCTACGAGCAGTACTTC.

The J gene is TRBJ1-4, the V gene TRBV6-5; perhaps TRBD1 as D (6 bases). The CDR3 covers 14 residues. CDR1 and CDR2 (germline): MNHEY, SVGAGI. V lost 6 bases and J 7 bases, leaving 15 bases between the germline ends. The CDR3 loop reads CASSPRQAREKLFF. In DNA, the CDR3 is TGTGCCAGCAGCCCCCGACAGGCCCGTGAAAAACTGTTTTTT.

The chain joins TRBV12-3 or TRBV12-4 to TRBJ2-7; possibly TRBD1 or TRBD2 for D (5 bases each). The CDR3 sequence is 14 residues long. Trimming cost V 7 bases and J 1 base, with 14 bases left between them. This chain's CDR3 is CASTTGTLSYEQYF. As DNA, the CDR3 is TGTGCCAGCACCACCGGGACGCTTTCCTACGAGCAGTACTTC.

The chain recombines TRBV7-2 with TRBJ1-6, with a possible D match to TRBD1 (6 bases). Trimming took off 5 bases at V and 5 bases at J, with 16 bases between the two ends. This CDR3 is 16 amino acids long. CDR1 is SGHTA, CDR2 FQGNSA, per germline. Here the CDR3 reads CASSAPGAGDNSPLHF. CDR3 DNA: TGTGCCAGCAGCGCGCCCGGGGCAGGGGATAATTCACCCCTCCACTTT.

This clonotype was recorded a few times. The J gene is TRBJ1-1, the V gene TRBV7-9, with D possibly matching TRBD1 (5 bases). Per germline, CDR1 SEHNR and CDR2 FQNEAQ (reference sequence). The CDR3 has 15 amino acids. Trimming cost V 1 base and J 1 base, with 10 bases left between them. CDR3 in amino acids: CASSLVLGQNTEAFF. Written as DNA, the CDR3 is TGTGCCAGCAGCTTAGTTCTAGGACAGAACACTGAAGCTTTCTTT.

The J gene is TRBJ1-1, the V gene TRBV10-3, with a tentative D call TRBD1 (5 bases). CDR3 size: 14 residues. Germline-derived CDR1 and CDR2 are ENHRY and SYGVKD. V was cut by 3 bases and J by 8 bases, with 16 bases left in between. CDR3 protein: CAISDGGVGTEAFF. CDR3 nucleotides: TGTGCCATCAGTGACGGCGGGGTAGGGACCGAAGCTTTCTTT.

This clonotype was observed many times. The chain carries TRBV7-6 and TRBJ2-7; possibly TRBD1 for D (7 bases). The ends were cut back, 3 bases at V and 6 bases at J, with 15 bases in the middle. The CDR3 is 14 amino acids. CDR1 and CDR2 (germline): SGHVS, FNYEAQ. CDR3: CASSFAAQGGEQYF. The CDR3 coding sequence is TGTGCCAGCAGCTTTGCAGCGCAGGGGGGCGAGCAGTACTTC. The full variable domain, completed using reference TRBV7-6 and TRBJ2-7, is GAGVSQSPRYKVTKRGQDVALRCDPISGHVSLYWYRQALGQGPEFLTYFNYEAQQDKSGLPNDRFSAERPEGSISTLTIQRTEQRDSAMYRCASSFAAQGGEQYFGPGTRLTVT.

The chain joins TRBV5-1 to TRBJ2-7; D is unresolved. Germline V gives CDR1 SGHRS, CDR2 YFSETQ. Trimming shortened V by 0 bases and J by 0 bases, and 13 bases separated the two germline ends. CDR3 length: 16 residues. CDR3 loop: CASSLGGSGFSYEQYF. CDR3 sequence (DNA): TGCGCCAGCAGCTTGGGAGGCAGTGGTTTCTCCTACGAGCAGTACTTC.

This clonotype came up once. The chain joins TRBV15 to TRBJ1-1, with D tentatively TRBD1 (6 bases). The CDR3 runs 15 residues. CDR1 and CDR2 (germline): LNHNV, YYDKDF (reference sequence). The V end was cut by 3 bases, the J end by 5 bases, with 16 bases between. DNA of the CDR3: TGTGCCACCAGCAGCCAAGCCAGGGGAGGTACTGAAGCTTTCTTT. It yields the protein CATSSQARGGTEAFF.

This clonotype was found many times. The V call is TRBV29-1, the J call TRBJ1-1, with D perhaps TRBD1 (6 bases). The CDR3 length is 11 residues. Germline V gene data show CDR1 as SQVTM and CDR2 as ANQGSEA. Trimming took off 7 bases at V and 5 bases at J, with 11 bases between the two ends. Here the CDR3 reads CSGRGGTEAFF. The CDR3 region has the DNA TGCAGCGGGCGAGGGGGAACTGAAGCTTTCTTT.

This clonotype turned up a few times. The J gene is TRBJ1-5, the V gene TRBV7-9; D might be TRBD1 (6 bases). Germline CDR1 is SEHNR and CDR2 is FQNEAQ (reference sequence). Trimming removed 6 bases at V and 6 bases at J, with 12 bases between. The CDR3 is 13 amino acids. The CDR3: CASRYRDPQPQHF. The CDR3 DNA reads TGTGCCAGCAGATACAGGGATCCTCAGCCCCAGCATTTT.

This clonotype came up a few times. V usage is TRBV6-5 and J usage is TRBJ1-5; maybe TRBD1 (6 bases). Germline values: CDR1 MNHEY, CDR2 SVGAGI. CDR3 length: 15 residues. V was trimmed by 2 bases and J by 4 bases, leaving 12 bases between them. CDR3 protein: CASSYTTGSNQPQHF. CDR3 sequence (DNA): TGTGCCAGCAGTTACACGACAGGAAGTAATCAGCCCCAGCATTTT.

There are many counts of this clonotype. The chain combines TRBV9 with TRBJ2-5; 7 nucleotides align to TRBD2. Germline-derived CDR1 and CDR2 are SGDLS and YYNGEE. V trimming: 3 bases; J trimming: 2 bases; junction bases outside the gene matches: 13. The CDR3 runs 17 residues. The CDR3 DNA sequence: TGTGCCAGCAGCGGCGACCTTGGGACTACCGATCAAGAGACCCAGTACTTC. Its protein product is CASSGDLGTTDQETQYF.

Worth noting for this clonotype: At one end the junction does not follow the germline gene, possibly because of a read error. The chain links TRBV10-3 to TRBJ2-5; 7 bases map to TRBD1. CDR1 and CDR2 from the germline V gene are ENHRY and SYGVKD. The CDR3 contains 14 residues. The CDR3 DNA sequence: TGTGCCAGCAGTTTAATGGGACAGCAAGAGACCCAGTACTTC. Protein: CASSLMGQQETQYF.